Listed below are T cell receptor beta chains from one sample, sequenced in a study of beta chain features in type 1 diabetes. Using immunoSEQ multiplex PCR, the repertoire was profiled, and TCRdb retains in-frame clones only, with some absent. The sample consists of over 200,000 clones, under 13% of them appearing once. Material: naive CD4+ T cells from blood. Receptor source: a man aged 25 to 45 with type 1 diabetes. CDR3s include the opening cysteine and the closing phenylalanine or tryptophan. D genes are given only for firm matches. The listing skips clone size in some rows; elsewhere it reads once, few, many or a size class.

J,D,V,size,DNA,CDR3
TRBJ2-5,-,TRBV19,-,TGTGCCAGTAGCCCCAGGGTAGGAGAGACCCAGTACTTC,CASSPRVGETQYF
TRBJ1-5,-,TRBV5-8,-,TGTGCCAGCAGCCGAGGGGGGGCGCGCGGTCAGCCCCAGCATTTT,CASSRGGARGQPQHF
TRBJ2-1,-,TRBV7-9,few,TGTGCCAGCAGCTTTCTAGAAGGTTCCAATGAGCAGTTCTTC,CASSFLEGSNEQFF
TRBJ2-1,-,TRBV14,few,TGTGCCAGCAGCCACGGGTGGAGGGCTAATGAGCAGTTCTTC,CASSHGWRANEQFF
TRBJ2-7,TRBD1,TRBV30,few,TGTGCCTGGGGACCCGCACAGGGGTTTTCCTACGAGCAGTACTTC,CAWGPAQGFSYEQYF
TRBJ2-1,TRBD1,TRBV18,few,TGTGCCAGCTCACCATTGACAGGGGGCAATGAGCAGTTCTTC,CASSPLTGGNEQFF
TRBJ1-2,-,TRBV9,-,TGTGCCAGCAGCGTAATAGAAGGGGGTGGCTACACCTTC,CASSVIEGGGYTF
TRBJ2-7,-,TRBV28,-,TGTGCCAGCACCCGCGGGCGGTACGAGCAGTACTTC,CASTRGRYEQYF
TRBJ2-1,TRBD2,TRBV4-1,-,TGCGCCAGCAGCCGAACGGGACTATACAGGGGGAGTAGCGGGGGGCCGGGGCAGTTCTTC,CASSRTGLYRGSSGGPGQFF
TRBJ1-2,-,TRBV4-3,-,TGCGCCAGCAGCCCGAACTCGGACAGAAACTATGGCTACACCTTC,CASSPNSDRNYGYTF
TRBJ1-3,-,TRBV30,-,TGTGCCTGGAGCGTCACGAGAGGGAACACCATATATTTT,CAWSVTRGNTIYF
TRBJ1-5,-,TRBV5-6,-,TGTGCCAGCAGCGGAGGCCCTCATCAGCCCCAGCATTTT,CASSGGPHQPQHF
TRBJ1-1,-,TRBV5-1,-,TGCGCCAGCAGCTTGGTTTCAGGGCGAAGTAACACTGAAGCTTTCTTT,CASSLVSGRSNTEAFF
TRBJ1-2,TRBD1,TRBV7-9,few,TGTGCCAGCAGCCCGGGACAGGGGCGAGATGGCTACACCTTC,CASSPGQGRDGYTF
TRBJ2-4,TRBD1,TRBV6-5,few,TGTGCCAGCAGTCAGGGGACAGAAGCCAAAAACATTCAGTACTTC,CASSQGTEAKNIQYF
TRBJ2-1,TRBD1,TRBV5-4,few,TGTGCCAGCAGCTTGGGGACAGGGGAGCAGTTCTTC,CASSLGTGEQFF
TRBJ1-4,-,TRBV5-1,-,TGCGCCAGCAGCGTCAGGGCTACGGATGAAAAACTGTTTTTT,CASSVRATDEKLFF
TRBJ2-7,-,TRBV27,-,TGTGCCAGCAGTTCCGGTTCCCCCTACGAGCAGTACTTC,CASSSGSPYEQYF
TRBJ1-2,TRBD1,TRBV6-5,-,TGTGCCAGCAGTGCCGCGGACAGGATAAACTATGGCTACACCTTC,CASSAADRINYGYTF
TRBJ1-6,-,TRBV7-8,-,TGTGCCAGCAGCCCGCGGAAGCAGGGGAGTAATTCACCCCTCCACTTT,CASSPRKQGSNSPLHF
TRBJ1-1,TRBD1,TRBV5-1,few,TGCGCCAGCAGCTTGGATTCCGGACAGGCAAGTGAAGCTTTCTTT,CASSLDSGQASEAFF
TRBJ1-2,TRBD1,TRBV5-4,few,TGTGCCAGCAGACGGACAGGGTCTGACTATGGCTACACCTTC,CASRRTGSDYGYTF
TRBJ2-7,-,TRBV12-2,-,TGTGCAAGTCGCGGGCAGACAGTACGCTCCTACGAGCAGTACTTC,CASRGQTVRSYEQYF
TRBJ1-6,TRBD1,TRBV7-2,few,TGTGCCAGCAGCTTGATGTACAGGGGGAAAAGTAATTCACCCCTCCACTTT,CASSLMYRGKSNSPLHF
TRBJ1-2,-,TRBV7-3,-,TGTGCCAGCAGCTTAGCAGGAAACTATGGCTACACCTTC,CASSLAGNYGYTF
TRBJ2-3,-,TRBV4-2,-,TGTGCCAGCAGCCAAGGGGCCGGAGATACGCAGTATTTT,CASSQGAGDTQYF
TRBJ2-7,TRBD1,TRBV19,-,TGTGCCAGTAGTATAGAGGGCAGGGGGACCGAGCAGTACTTC,CASSIEGRGTEQYF
TRBJ2-5,TRBD1,TRBV9,-,TGTGCCAGCAGTGAGACAGGGGTAACACATCAAGAGACCCAGTACTTC,CASSETGVTHQETQYF
TRBJ2-1,-,TRBV7-2,-,TGTGCCAGCAGCTTAGCGGTCGGAGGCAATGAGCAGTTCTTC,CASSLAVGGNEQFF
TRBJ2-7,TRBD1,TRBV7-2,few,TGTGCCAGCAGCCCAGGACAGGGGGCTTACCACGAGCAGTACTTC,CASSPGQGAYHEQYF
TRBJ1-3,TRBD1,TRBV5-1,-,TGCGCCAGCAGCTTGAGGGACAGGGAAGCTGGAAACACCATATATTTT,CASSLRDREAGNTIYF
TRBJ2-7,-,TRBV6-5,-,TGTGCCAGCAGTCCGACAGTTGCCTACGAGCAGTACTTC,CASSPTVAYEQYF
TRBJ2-7,TRBD1,TRBV6-6,-,TGTGCCAGCAGTTACGGGACAGGCCGCTCCTACGAGCAGTACTTC,CASSYGTGRSYEQYF
TRBJ2-7,TRBD1,TRBV11-2,few,TGTGCCAGCAGCTTAGTTCTGGGACAGGGCGCCTACGAGCAGTACTTC,CASSLVLGQGAYEQYF
TRBJ2-2,-,TRBV9,-,TGTGCCAGCAGCGTAGAAGGGGCCGGGGAGCTGTTTTTT,CASSVEGAGELFF
TRBJ1-4,TRBD1,TRBV2,-,TGTGCCACCGGAGAGGGGGCGATCGAAAAACTGTTTTTT,CATGEGAIEKLFF
TRBJ1-2,-,TRBV7-2,-,TGTGCCAGCAGCTCTCCAACAGGGACCCTCGGCTATGGCTACACCTTC,CASSSPTGTLGYGYTF
TRBJ2-7,-,TRBV7-2,few,TGTGCCAGCAGCGCCCTCCGGGGAAGCGGTTACGAGCAGTACTTC,CASSALRGSGYEQYF
TRBJ2-5,TRBD1,TRBV7-2,few,TGTGCCAGCAGCCCGTCGGGACAGGGGGCCGGGGAGACCCAGTACTTC,CASSPSGQGAGETQYF
TRBJ2-6,-,TRBV14,-,TGTGCCAGCAGCCAAGGGTGGCCTGCCCCAACGGGTGGGGCCAACGTCCTGACTTTC,CASSQGWPAPTGGANVLTF
TRBJ1-2,-,TRBV28,-,TGTGCCAGCAGTTTGTTAACTACCGCGGCCAGCGGCTACACCTTC,CASSLLTTAASGYTF
TRBJ2-7,-,TRBV28,few,TGTGCCAGCACCGCCGGGATATCCTACGAGCAGTACTTC,CASTAGISYEQYF
TRBJ2-3,TRBD1,TRBV13,-,TGTGCCAGCAGCCAAGACAGGGGGGGAGATACGCAGTATTTT,CASSQDRGGDTQYF
TRBJ2-7,-,TRBV18,few,TGTGCCAGCTCGCCTGGGCGGGAACCCCGTAGCTCCGAGCAGTACTTC,CASSPGREPRSSEQYF
TRBJ2-5,-,TRBV2,-,TGTGCCAGCAGTGAAGACAGGGCGAGAGAGACCCAGTACTTC,CASSEDRARETQYF
TRBJ2-5,TRBD2,TRBV5-1,few,TGCGCCAGCAGCTTGGAGCGGGGAGCGGAGACCCAGTACTTC,CASSLERGAETQYF
TRBJ1-1,-,TRBV6-5,few,TGTGCCAGCAGGCCCTCGCGGAACACTGAAGCTTTCTTT,CASRPSRNTEAFF
TRBJ2-7,TRBD2,TRBV29-1,-,TGCAGCGTTGCGCCGCTAGCGGGGACCTACGAGCAGTACTTC,CSVAPLAGTYEQYF
TRBJ2-1,-,TRBV25-1,-,TGTGCCAGCAGTGAATCCGGAGGCAATGAGCAGTTCTTC,CASSESGGNEQFF
TRBJ1-4,-,TRBV7-9,few,TGTGCCAGCAGCTTAGGGCTCGACTTATCCAATGAAAAACTGTTTTTT,CASSLGLDLSNEKLFF
TRBJ2-4,-,TRBV5-4,few,TGTGCCAGCAGCATCAACAAGGGGGCCAAAAACATTCAGTACTTC,CASSINKGAKNIQYF
TRBJ1-1,TRBD1,TRBV13,-,TGTGCCAGCACCTTCTTCGGGACAGCAGTGGGGGGCATGAACACTGAAGCTTTCTTT,CASTFFGTAVGGMNTEAFF
TRBJ2-3,TRBD2,TRBV29-1,few,TGCAGCGTTCGGGCTAGCGGAACAGATACGCAGTATTTT,CSVRASGTDTQYF